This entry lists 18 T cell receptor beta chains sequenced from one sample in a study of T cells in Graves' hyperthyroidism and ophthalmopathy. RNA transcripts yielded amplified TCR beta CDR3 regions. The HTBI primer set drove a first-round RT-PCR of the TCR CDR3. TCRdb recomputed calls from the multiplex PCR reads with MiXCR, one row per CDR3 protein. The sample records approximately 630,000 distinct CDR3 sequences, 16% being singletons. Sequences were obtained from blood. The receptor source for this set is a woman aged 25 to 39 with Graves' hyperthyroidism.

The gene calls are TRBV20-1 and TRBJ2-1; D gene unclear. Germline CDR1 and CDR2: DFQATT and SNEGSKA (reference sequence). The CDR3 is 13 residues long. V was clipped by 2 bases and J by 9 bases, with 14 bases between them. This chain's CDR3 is CSARRSSIGEQFF. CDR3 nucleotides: TGCAGTGCTAGACGGAGTAGCATAGGTGAGCAGTTCTTC.

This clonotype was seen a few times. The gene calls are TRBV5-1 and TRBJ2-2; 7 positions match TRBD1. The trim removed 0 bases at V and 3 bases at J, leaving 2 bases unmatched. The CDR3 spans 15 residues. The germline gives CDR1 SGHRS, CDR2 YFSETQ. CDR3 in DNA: TGCGCCAGCAGCTTGGAGGGGGCGCACACCGGGGAGCTGTTTTTT. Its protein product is CASSLEGAHTGELFF.

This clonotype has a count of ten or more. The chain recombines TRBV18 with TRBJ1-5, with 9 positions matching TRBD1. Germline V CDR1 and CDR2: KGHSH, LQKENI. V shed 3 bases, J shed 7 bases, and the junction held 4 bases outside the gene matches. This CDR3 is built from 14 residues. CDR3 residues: CASSPGQGRQPQHF. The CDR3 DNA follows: TGTGCCAGCTCACCGGGACAGGGTCGCCAGCCCCAGCATTTT. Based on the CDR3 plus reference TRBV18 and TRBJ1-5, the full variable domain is NAGVMQNPRHLVRRRGQEARLRCSPMKGHSHVYWYRQLPEEGLKFMVYLQKENIIDESGMPKERFSAEFPKEGPSILRIQQVVRGDSAAYFCASSPGQGRQPQHFGDGTRLSIL.

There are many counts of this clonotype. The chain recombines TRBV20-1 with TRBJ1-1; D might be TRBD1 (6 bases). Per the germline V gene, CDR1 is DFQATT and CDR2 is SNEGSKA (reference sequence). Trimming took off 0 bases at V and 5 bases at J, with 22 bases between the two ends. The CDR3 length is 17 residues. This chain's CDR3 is CSARDPKRQVRSTEAFF. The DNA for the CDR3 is TGCAGTGCTAGAGATCCTAAGAGACAGGTTAGGAGTACTGAAGCTTTCTTT.

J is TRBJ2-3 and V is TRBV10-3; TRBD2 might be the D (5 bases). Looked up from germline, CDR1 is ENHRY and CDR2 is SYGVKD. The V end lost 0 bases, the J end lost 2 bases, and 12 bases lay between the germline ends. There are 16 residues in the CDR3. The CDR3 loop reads CAISESVDGNTDTQYF. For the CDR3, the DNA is TGTGCCATCAGTGAGTCTGTAGACGGGAACACAGATACGCAGTATTTT.

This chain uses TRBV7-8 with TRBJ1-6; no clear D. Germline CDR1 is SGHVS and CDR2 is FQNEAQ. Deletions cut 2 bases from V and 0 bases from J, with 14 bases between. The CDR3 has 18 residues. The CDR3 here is CASSLKGTLSSYNSPLHF. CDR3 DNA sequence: TGTGCCAGCAGCTTAAAGGGAACTCTCAGCTCCTATAATTCACCCCTCCACTTT. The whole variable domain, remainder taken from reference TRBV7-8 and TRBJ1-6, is GAGVSQSPRYKVAKRGQDVALRCDPISGHVSLFWYQQALGQGPEFLTYFQNEAQLDKSGLPSDRFFAERPEGSVSTLKIQRTQQEDSAVYLCASSLKGTLSSYNSPLHFGNGTRLTVT.

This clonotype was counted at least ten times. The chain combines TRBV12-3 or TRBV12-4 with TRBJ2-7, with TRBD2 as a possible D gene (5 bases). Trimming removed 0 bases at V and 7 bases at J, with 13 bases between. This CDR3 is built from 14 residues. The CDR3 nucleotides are TGTGCCAGCAGTTTAGCGGTAACTAGTATGGAGCAGTACTTC. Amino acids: CASSLAVTSMEQYF.

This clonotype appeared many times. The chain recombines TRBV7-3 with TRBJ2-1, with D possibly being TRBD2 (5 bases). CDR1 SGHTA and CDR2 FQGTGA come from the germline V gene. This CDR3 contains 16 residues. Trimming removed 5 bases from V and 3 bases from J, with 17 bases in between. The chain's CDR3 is CASSAGEGFVYNEQFF. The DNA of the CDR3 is TGTGCCAGCAGCGCCGGCGAGGGTTTTGTCTACAATGAGCAGTTCTTC.

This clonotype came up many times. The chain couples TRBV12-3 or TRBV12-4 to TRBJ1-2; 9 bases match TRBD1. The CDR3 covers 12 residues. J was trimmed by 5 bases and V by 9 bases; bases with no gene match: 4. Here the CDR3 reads CARGQGRYGYTF. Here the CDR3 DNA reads TGTGCCAGGGGACAGGGCCGGTATGGCTACACCTTC.

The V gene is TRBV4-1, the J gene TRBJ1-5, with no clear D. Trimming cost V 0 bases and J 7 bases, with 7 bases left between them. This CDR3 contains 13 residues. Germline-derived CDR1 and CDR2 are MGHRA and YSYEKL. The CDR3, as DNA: TGCGCCAGCAGCCAAGATCTGGTGCAGCCCCAGCATTTT. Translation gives CASSQDLVQPQHF.

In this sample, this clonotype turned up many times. CDR3 nucleotides: TGTGCCAGCAGGTACCAAGAGACCCAGTACTTC. It codes for CASRYQETQYF. The chain couples TRBV6-2 or TRBV6-3 to TRBJ2-5; D gene uncertain. V lost 6 bases, J lost 0 bases, and 2 bases lay in between. The CDR3 consists of 11 residues. From germline, CDR1 is MNHEY and CDR2 SVGEGT.

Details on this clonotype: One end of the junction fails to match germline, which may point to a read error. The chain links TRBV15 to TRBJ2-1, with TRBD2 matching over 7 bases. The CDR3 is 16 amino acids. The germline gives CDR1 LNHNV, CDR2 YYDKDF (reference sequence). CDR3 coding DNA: TGTGCCACCAGCCCCTTCGGGGGGATCACCTACAATAAGCAGTTCTTC. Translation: CATSPFGGITYNKQFF.

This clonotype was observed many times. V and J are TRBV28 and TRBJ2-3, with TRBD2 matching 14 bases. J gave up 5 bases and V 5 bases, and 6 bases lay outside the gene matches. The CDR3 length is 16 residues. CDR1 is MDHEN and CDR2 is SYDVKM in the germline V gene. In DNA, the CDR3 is TGTGCCAGCAGTAAGGGACTAGCGGGAGCAATAGATACGCAGTATTTT. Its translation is CASSKGLAGAIDTQYF.

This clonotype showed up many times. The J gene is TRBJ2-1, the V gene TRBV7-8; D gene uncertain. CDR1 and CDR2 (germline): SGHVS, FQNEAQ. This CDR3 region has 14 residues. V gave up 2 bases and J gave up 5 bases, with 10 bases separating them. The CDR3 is CASSLFGTNNEQFF. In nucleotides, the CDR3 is TGTGCCAGCAGCTTATTCGGAACAAACAATGAGCAGTTCTTC.

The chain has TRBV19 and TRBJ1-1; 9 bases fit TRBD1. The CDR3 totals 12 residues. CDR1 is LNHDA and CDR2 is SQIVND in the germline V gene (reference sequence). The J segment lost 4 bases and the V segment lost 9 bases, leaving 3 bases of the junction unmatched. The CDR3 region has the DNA TGTGCCAGCCACAGGGGGCTCACTGAAGCTTTCTTT. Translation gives CASHRGLTEAFF.

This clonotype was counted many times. The CDR3 DNA reads TGTGCCAGCTCGACACCAGGACCCGGCTACGAGCAGTACTTC. Translating it yields CASSTPGPGYEQYF. The rearrangement joins TRBV18 to TRBJ2-7; D not certain. The CDR3 is 14 residues long. CDR1 and CDR2 from the germline V gene are KGHSH and LQKENI. V was trimmed by 6 bases and J by 3 bases, leaving 15 bases between them.

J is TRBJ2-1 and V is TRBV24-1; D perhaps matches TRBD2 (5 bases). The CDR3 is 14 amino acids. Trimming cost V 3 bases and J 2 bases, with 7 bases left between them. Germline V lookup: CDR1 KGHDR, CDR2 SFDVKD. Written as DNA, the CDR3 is TGTGCCACCAGTGATCCAGCGGCCTACAATGAGCAGTTCTTC. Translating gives CATSDPAAYNEQFF.

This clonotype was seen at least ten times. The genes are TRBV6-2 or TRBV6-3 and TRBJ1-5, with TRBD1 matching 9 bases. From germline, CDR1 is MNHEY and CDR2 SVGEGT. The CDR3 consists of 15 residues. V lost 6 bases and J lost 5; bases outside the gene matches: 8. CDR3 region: CASSLDRGGHQPQHF. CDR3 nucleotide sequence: TGTGCCAGCAGCTTGGACAGGGGCGGGCATCAGCCCCAGCATTTT.